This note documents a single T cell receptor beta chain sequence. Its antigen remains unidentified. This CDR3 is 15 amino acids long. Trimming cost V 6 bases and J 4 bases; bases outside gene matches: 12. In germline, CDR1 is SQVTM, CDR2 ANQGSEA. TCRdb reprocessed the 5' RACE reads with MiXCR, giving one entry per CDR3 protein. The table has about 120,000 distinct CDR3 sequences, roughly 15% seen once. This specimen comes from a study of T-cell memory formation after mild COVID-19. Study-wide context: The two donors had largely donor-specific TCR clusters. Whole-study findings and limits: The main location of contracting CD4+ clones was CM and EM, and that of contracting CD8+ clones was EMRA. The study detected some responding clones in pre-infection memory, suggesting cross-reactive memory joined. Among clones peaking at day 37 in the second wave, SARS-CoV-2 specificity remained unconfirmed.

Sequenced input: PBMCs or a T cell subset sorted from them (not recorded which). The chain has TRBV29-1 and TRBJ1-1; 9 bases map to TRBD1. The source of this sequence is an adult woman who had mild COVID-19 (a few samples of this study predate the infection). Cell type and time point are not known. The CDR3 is CSVADRGPGITEAFF. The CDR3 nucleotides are TGCAGCGTGGCGGACAGGGGACCGGGGATCACTGAAGCTTTCTTT. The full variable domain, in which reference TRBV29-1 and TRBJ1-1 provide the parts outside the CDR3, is SAVISQKPSRDICQRGTSLTIQCQVDSQVTMMFWYRQQPGQSLTLIATANQGSEATYESGFVIDKFPISRPNLTFSTLTVSNMSPEDSSIYLCSVADRGPGITEAFFGQGTRLTVV.